This T cell receptor beta chain originates from a study of blood T cell repertoires in COVID-19. The germline V gene has CDR1 MDHEN and CDR2 SYDVKM. Trimming removed 6 bases from V and 7 bases from J; junction bases left unmatched: 10. This CDR3 comprises 15 residues. Repertoires were generated with immunoSEQ multiplex PCR, while TCRdb's copy carries only in-frame clones and drops some. Of fewer than 150,000 clones listed, 60% to 85% are singletons. The chain carries TRBV28 and TRBJ2-7; 12 bases are shared with TRBD2. Sequencing was performed on peripheral blood. This TCR came from a human donor with acute or convalescent COVID-19. The donor label of this sample is uncertain. The CDR3, as DNA: TGTGCCAGCAGAGGCACCCTAGCGGGGGGGGGTGAGCAGTACTTC. This gives the protein CASRGTLAGGGEQYF.